The present T cell receptor (beta chain) was sequenced within a study of T cell responses to AZD1222 COVID-19 vaccine. As for the study in general: Analyses pooled second doses at about 4 or about 12 weeks.

CDR3 length: 14 residues. Trimming took 3 bases from V and 8 from J; bases not matched to a gene: 9. Germline loops: CDR1 MNHEY, CDR2 SMNVEV (reference sequence). Comments on this clone: Its antigen is unknown.

Notes on the study in general: Once two AZD1222 doses were given, Spike-specific TCR breadth and depth went up. Nearly half of spike-specific TCRs reportedly target variant regions that are unmutated in the B.1.351 and B.1.1.7 variants. Clonal diversity was possibly underestimated, and white British individuals and females predominated among donors.

The assay was immunoSEQ multiplex PCR, and TCRdb's table has in-frame clones only and misses some. The repertoire consists of some 98,000 clones, with about 88% occurring once and the leading ten covering 13%. This sample comprised peripheral blood, obtained on day 0 of AZD1222 vaccination. This TCR derives from an adult in good health. V and J are TRBV27 and TRBJ1-2; 7 bases are shared with TRBD1. CDR3 residues: CASSLTGLEKGYTF. CDR3 nucleotides: TGTGCCAGCAGTTTGACAGGGCTCGAAAAGGGCTACACCTTC.